This is a list of T cell receptor beta chains from one sample in a study of blood T cell repertoires in COVID-19. Sequencing used immunoSEQ multiplex PCR; TCRdb keeps in-frame clones, though not all of them. The sample shows some 25,000 clones, 85% to 90% of them seen only once. The sequenced sample consisted of peripheral blood. The receptors were sampled from a human donor in a cohort sampled during active COVID-19. Both conserved end residues are part of each CDR3. Each record gives: V gene, CDR3 length, J gene, clone size, D gene, CDR3 protein, CDR3 DNA. A D gene is named only where the DNA matches it firmly. Size tells how often a clone was seen (once, few, many) or the class of an expanded clone, and some rows leave it out.

TRBV25-1,12,TRBJ2-7,.,.,CASNGGTYEQYF,TGTGCCAGCAACGGCGGGACCTACGAGCAGTACTTC
TRBV7-9,14,TRBJ2-2,.,TRBD2,CASRPGGNTGELFF,TGTGCCAGCCGGCCGGGGGGTAACACCGGGGAGCTGTTTTTT
TRBV7-9,16,TRBJ2-6,.,TRBD2,CASRPSGGGGANVLTF,TGTGCCAGCAGACCTAGCGGGGGAGGTGGGGCCAACGTCCTGACTTTC
TRBV2,14,TRBJ1-5,once,.,CASRLGVSNQPQHF,TGTGCCAGCAGGTTAGGGGTGAGCAATCAGCCCCAGCATTTT
TRBV5-4,15,TRBJ2-7,.,TRBD1,CASSLQGQGAHEQYF,TGTGCCAGCAGCTTACAGGGACAGGGGGCCCACGAGCAGTACTTC
TRBV5-6,16,TRBJ1-4,.,TRBD1,CASSAGTGVSNEKLFF,TGTGCCAGCAGCGCCGGGACAGGGGTTTCCAATGAAAAACTGTTTTTT
TRBV6-5,14,TRBJ2-7,.,TRBD1,CASSYYDRANEQYF,TGTGCCAGCAGTTACTACGACAGGGCGAACGAGCAGTACTTC
TRBV6-1,14,TRBJ1-2,.,.,CASSEEKGVGGYTF,TGTGCCAGCAGTGAAGAGAAGGGAGTGGGAGGCTACACCTTC
TRBV5-1,16,TRBJ2-3,.,TRBD1,CASSLGQGIGTDTQYF,TGCGCCAGCAGCTTGGGACAGGGGATCGGGACAGATACGCAGTATTTT
TRBV5-6,19,TRBJ2-4,.,TRBD1,CASSPSRDRGRVAKNIQYF,TGTGCCAGCAGCCCCTCCCGGGACAGGGGAAGAGTAGCCAAAAACATTCAGTACTTC
TRBV28,14,TRBJ1-4,.,TRBD1,CASRAGTGNEKLFF,TGTGCCAGCAGAGCCGGGACAGGGAATGAAAAACTGTTTTTT
TRBV19,14,TRBJ2-6,.,TRBD1,CASSKGQVVDVLTF,TGTGCCAGTAGTAAAGGACAGGTTGTTGACGTCTTGACTTTC
TRBV7-9,14,TRBJ1-1,.,.,CASSLGSGITEAFF,TGTGCCAGCAGCTTAGGATCAGGGATCACTGAAGCTTTCTTT
TRBV2,15,TRBJ1-1,.,TRBD1,CASRQFGQGRTEAFF,TGTGCCAGCAGGCAGTTCGGACAGGGTCGGACTGAAGCTTTCTTT
TRBV19,15,TRBJ2-1,once,.,CASSENGLSVNEQFF,TGTGCCAGTAGCGAAAACGGACTGTCAGTCAATGAGCAGTTCTTC
TRBV6-6,14,TRBJ1-6,few,TRBD1,CASTPGTVNSPLHF,TGTGCCAGCACTCCCGGGACAGTCAATTCACCCCTCCACTTT
TRBV6-5,14,TRBJ2-7,once,TRBD2,CASSTLTSGGEEYF,TGTGCCAGCAGCACATTGACTAGCGGGGGGGAGGAGTACTTC
TRBV6-5,15,TRBJ1-1,.,TRBD1,CASERSGTGVTEAFF,TGTGCCAGCGAACGATCTGGGACAGGGGTCACTGAAGCTTTCTTT
TRBV19,17,TRBJ2-7,.,.,CASSIDRLFDRSYEQYF,TGTGCCAGTAGTATAGATCGACTCTTTGACAGATCCTACGAGCAGTACTTC
TRBV7-9,14,TRBJ2-2,.,TRBD1,CASRPTGVAGELFF,TGTGCCAGCAGACCCACAGGGGTTGCCGGGGAGCTGTTTTTT
TRBV19,15,TRBJ2-1,.,.,CASSPGGSPYNEQFF,TGTGCCAGTAGTCCCGGGGGTAGCCCCTACAATGAGCAGTTCTTC
TRBV7-6,15,TRBJ2-3,.,TRBD1,CASSPGQGPGDTQYF,TGTGCCAGCAGCCCAGGACAGGGCCCAGGGGATACGCAGTATTTT
TRBV4-3,17,TRBJ2-1,.,TRBD2,CASSQASTSGYYNEQFF,TGCGCCAGCAGCCAAGCTTCGACTAGCGGTTACTACAATGAGCAGTTCTTC
TRBV18,16,TRBJ1-2,once,TRBD1,CASSPRSDRTFYGYTF,TGTGCCAGCTCACCAAGGTCGGACAGGACCTTCTATGGCTACACCTTC
TRBV5-4,15,TRBJ1-6,.,TRBD1,CASSLPGQANSPLHF,TGTGCCAGCAGCTTACCGGGACAGGCTAATTCACCCCTCCACTTT
TRBV10-3,15,TRBJ2-1,.,.,CAISESGGVYNEQFF,TGTGCCATCAGTGAGTCAGGAGGGGTCTACAATGAGCAGTTCTTC
TRBV5-6,14,TRBJ2-7,.,.,CASSLGQATREQYF,TGTGCCAGCAGCTTGGGGCAGGCGACTAGGGAGCAGTACTTC
TRBV27,16,TRBJ2-2,once,.,CASSSAGARDTGELFF,TGTGCCAGCAGTTCTGCGGGGGCGCGGGACACCGGGGAGCTGTTTTTT
TRBV2,15,TRBJ2-3,.,TRBD1,CASSEQGAWTDTQYF,TGTGCCAGCAGTGAGCAGGGGGCATGGACAGATACGCAGTATTTT
TRBV4-2,16,TRBJ2-5,.,.,CASSQEGHGARETQYF,TGTGCCAGCAGCCAAGAAGGACATGGGGCAAGAGAGACCCAGTACTTC
TRBV7-8,14,TRBJ1-6,.,.,CASSPREGGAPLHF,TGTGCCAGCAGCCCCCGTGAAGGGGGAGCACCCCTCCACTTT
TRBV27,14,TRBJ1-1,.,.,CASSSPQGYTEAFF,TGTGCCAGCAGTTCCCCCCAGGGATACACTGAAGCTTTCTTT
TRBV9,15,TRBJ2-3,.,TRBD2,CASSPNGLEGDTQYF,TGTGCCAGCAGCCCGAACGGACTAGAAGGCGATACGCAGTATTTT
TRBV6-2/TRBV6-3,17,TRBJ2-7,few,TRBD2,CASSRTSGGTIDYEQYF,TGTGCCAGCAGCAGGACTAGCGGGGGAACAATTGACTACGAGCAGTACTTC
TRBV28,19,TRBJ2-7,.,TRBD2,CASSPSREGFIGSSYEQYF,TGTGCCAGCAGCCCCTCGCGGGAGGGCTTCATAGGTAGCTCCTACGAGCAGTACTTC
TRBV27,13,TRBJ1-2,.,.,CASSFRANYGYTF,TGTGCCAGCAGTTTCCGGGCTAACTATGGCTACACCTTC
TRBV2,13,TRBJ1-1,.,.,CASSDPGIPRAFF,TGTGCCAGCAGTGATCCAGGGATTCCCAGAGCTTTCTTT
TRBV19,15,TRBJ1-5,.,.,CASSIRGDSNQPQHF,TGTGCCAGTAGTATAAGAGGTGATAGCAATCAGCCCCAGCATTTT
TRBV5-8,14,TRBJ1-2,.,TRBD1,CASSLDRTGYGYTF,TGTGCCAGCAGCTTGGACCGGACAGGCTATGGCTACACCTTC
TRBV11-3,15,TRBJ2-3,.,TRBD2,CASSPTSGGTDTQYF,TGTGCCAGCAGCCCGACTAGCGGAGGCACAGATACGCAGTATTTT
TRBV6-5,15,TRBJ2-7,.,.,CASRLDRESSYEQYF,TGTGCCAGCAGACTTGACAGAGAAAGCTCCTACGAGCAGTACTTC
TRBV10-3,14,TRBJ1-2,once,.,CAISDPNPGAGYTF,TGTGCCATCAGTGATCCGAACCCAGGGGCTGGCTACACCTTC
TRBV29-1,14,TRBJ2-5,.,.,CSVATGTNQETQYF,TGCAGCGTTGCTACCGGGACAAACCAAGAGACCCAGTACTTC
TRBV6-4,15,TRBJ2-3,.,TRBD1,CASSEQGGSTDTQYF,TGTGCCAGCAGCGAACAGGGGGGAAGCACAGATACGCAGTATTTT
TRBV5-1,13,TRBJ2-1,.,.,CASSLVRGNEQFF,TGCGCCAGCAGCTTGGTGCGCGGGAATGAGCAGTTCTTC
TRBV11-2,16,TRBJ2-3,.,.,CASSSFRGGKRDTQYF,TGTGCCAGCAGCTCCTTCCGAGGGGGAAAGAGGGATACGCAGTATTTT
TRBV20-1,11,TRBJ1-2,.,TRBD1,CSASTGDGYTF,TGCAGTGCTAGTACAGGGGATGGCTACACCTTC
TRBV28,15,TRBJ1-2,.,TRBD1,CASSRQGVNNYGYTF,TGTGCCAGCAGTCGACAGGGGGTTAATAACTATGGCTACACCTTC
TRBV6-1,16,TRBJ2-3,.,TRBD2,CASSVRLAGDTDTQYF,TGTGCCAGCAGTGTTCGACTAGCTGGCGACACAGATACGCAGTATTTT